A single sample gave rise to the 10 T cell receptor beta chains below, sequenced in a study of Graves' ophthalmopathy and Graves' hyperthyroidism. RNA transcripts were the source from which TCR beta CDR3 regions were amplified. First-round RT-PCR used HTBI primers; second-round multiplex PCR followed. TCRdb reprocessed the multiplex PCR reads with MiXCR, giving one entry per CDR3 protein. This sample yields just over 600,000 distinct CDR3 sequences, of which 22% are seen a single time; approximately 6.9% belongs to the top ten. The specimen was peripheral blood. The receptors here all came from a woman between 18 and 30 years old with stable Graves' hyperthyroidism. Some clones in this sample may be carry-over from other donors' samples.

In this sample, this clonotype turned up many times. The V and J genes are TRBV20-1 and TRBJ2-7, with a tentative D call TRBD2 (6 bases). V was shortened by 3 bases and J by 3 bases, with 15 bases between the two germline ends. The CDR3 consists of 14 residues. Germline values: CDR1 DFQATT, CDR2 SNEGSKA (reference sequence). As DNA, the CDR3 is TGCAGTGCTAGTCGAAGGGAGGCCCTCTACGAGCAGTACTTC. It translates to CSASRREALYEQYF.

This clonotype was detected many times. The V gene is TRBV12-3 or TRBV12-4, the J gene TRBJ2-5; 9 bases align to TRBD1. V was clipped by 3 bases and J by 4 bases; unmatched bases: 6. The CDR3 loop spans 15 amino acids. In DNA, the CDR3 is TGTGCCAGCAGTTTGGTTACAGGGGGCGCAGAGACCCAGTACTTC. Its protein is CASSLVTGGAETQYF.

The V gene is TRBV28, the J gene TRBJ2-5; TRBD1 might be the D (5 bases). V was cut by 5 bases and J by 5 bases, with 12 bases left in between. CDR1 is MDHEN and CDR2 is SYDVKM in the germline V gene. There are 13 residues in the CDR3. In DNA form, the CDR3 reads TGTGCCAGCAGTATCCGCAGGGCCGAGACCCAGTACTTC. This codes for CASSIRRAETQYF.

This chain connects TRBV19 to TRBJ1-5; D is unresolved. The CDR3 runs to 12 residues. In germline, CDR1 is LNHDA, CDR2 SQIVND (reference sequence). Trimming took off 5 bases at V and 6 bases at J, with 8 bases between the two ends. DNA of the CDR3: TGTGCCAGTAGTGAAGAGGGTCAGCCCCAGCATTTT. It translates to CASSEEGQPQHF.

The sample holds one count of this clonotype. The V and J genes are TRBV19 and TRBJ1-2, with 9 positions matching TRBD1. CDR3 length equals 15 residues. The germline V gene encodes CDR1 LNHDA and CDR2 SQIVND (reference sequence). Trimming took 5 bases from V and 2 from J; bases not matched to a gene: 6. CDR3 sequence: CASSQDRGKNYGYTF. CDR3 sequence (DNA): TGTGCCAGTAGTCAAGACAGGGGGAAGAACTATGGCTACACCTTC.

Ten or more counts support this clonotype. The chain has TRBV12-3 or TRBV12-4 and TRBJ1-5, with a weak D call TRBD1 (6 bases). The CDR3 covers 15 residues. V was clipped by 1 base and J by 6 bases, with 13 bases between them. Written as DNA, the CDR3 is TGTGCCAGCAGTTTAGGTGAGGGGGGCCGTCAGCCCCAGCATTTT. Encoded protein: CASSLGEGGRQPQHF.

In its sample, this clonotype was seen once. This clone may be a read error of a much larger clone one base away. This CDR3 is missing its conserved last phenylalanine or tryptophan, likely due to a read error. The V and J genes are TRBV9 and TRBJ1-6; D is perhaps TRBD1 (5 bases). Germline V CDR1 and CDR2: SGDLS, YYNGEE. The ends were cut back, 0 bases at V and 7 bases at J, with 23 bases in the middle. The CDR3 contains 19 residues. The CDR3 spells CASSVEDSRHWAGNSPLHV. CDR3 nucleotides: TGTGCCAGCAGCGTAGAAGACAGTCGACACTGGGCCGGGAATTCACCCCTCCACGTT.

This clonotype was observed at least ten times. The gene calls are TRBV4-1 and TRBJ2-5, with TRBD1 matching 8 bases. Germline values: CDR1 MGHRA, CDR2 YSYEKL. This CDR3 is 16 amino acids long. The junction had 9 bases not matched to a gene; V was cut back by 4 bases and J by 2 bases. The chain's CDR3 is CASSRGQGQTQETQYF. CDR3 bases: TGCGCCAGCAGCCGAGGACAGGGCCAAACGCAAGAGACCCAGTACTTC.

This clonotype was recorded many times. The chain employs TRBV15 and TRBJ1-1; D gene uncertain. The germline V and J ends were trimmed by 4 bases and 0 bases, with 9 bases remaining between them. The CDR3 contains 14 residues. Germline CDR1 reads LNHNV; CDR2 reads YYDKDF (reference sequence). The CDR3 spells CATSKPQLNTEAFF. CDR3 bases: TGTGCCACCAGCAAACCACAGCTGAACACTGAAGCTTTCTTT.

This clonotype was recorded many times. V usage is TRBV12-3 or TRBV12-4 and J usage is TRBJ2-7, with 9 bases matching TRBD1. This CDR3 has 15 amino acids. Trimming at V came to 4 bases and at J to 4 bases, leaving 8 bases not matched to a gene. CDR3 sequence: CASSYPGTGRYEQYF. CDR3 nucleotide sequence: TGTGCCAGCAGTTACCCCGGGACAGGGAGGTACGAGCAGTACTTC.